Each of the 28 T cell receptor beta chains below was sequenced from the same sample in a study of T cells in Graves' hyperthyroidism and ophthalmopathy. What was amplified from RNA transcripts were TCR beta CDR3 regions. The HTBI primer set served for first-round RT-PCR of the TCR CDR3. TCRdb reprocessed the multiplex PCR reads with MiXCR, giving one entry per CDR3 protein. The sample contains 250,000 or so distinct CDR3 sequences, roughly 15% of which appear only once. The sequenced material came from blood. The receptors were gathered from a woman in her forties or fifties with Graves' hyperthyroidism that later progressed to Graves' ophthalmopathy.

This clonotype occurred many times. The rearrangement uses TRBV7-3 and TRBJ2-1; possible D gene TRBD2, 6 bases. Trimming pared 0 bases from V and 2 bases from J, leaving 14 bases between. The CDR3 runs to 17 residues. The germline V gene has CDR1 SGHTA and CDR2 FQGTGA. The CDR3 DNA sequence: TGTGCCAGCAGCTTAACCGCGGGACCCATCCCCTACAATGAGCAGTTCTTC. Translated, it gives CASSLTAGPIPYNEQFF.

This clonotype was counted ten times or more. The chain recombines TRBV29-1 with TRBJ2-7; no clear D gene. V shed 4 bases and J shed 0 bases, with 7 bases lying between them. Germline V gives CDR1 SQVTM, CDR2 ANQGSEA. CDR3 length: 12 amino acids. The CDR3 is CSVVNSSYEQYF. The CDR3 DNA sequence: TGCAGCGTTGTTAACTCCTCCTACGAGCAGTACTTC.

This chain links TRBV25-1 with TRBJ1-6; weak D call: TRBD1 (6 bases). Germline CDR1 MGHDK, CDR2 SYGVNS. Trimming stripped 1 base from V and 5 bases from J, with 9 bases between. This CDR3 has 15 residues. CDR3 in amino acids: CASSESRTDNSPLHF. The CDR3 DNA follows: TGTGCCAGCAGTGAATCGCGGACAGATAATTCACCCCTCCACTTT.

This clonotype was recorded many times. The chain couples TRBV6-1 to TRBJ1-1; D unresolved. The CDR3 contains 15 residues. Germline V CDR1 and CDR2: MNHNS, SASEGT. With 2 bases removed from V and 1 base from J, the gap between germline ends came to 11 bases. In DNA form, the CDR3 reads TGTGCCAGCAGTGAACCTGCAGGCGCGAACACTGAAGCTTTCTTT. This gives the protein CASSEPAGANTEAFF.

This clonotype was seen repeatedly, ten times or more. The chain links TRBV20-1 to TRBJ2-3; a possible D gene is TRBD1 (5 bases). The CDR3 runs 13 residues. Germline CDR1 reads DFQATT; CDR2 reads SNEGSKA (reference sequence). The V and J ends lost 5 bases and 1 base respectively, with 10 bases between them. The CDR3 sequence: CSALPTGTDTQYF. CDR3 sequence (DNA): TGCAGTGCTTTACCGACAGGCACAGATACGCAGTATTTT.

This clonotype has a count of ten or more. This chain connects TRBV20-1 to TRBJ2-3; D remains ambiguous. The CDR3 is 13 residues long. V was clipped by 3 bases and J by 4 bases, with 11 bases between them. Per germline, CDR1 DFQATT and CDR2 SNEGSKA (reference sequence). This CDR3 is CSARERISDTQYF. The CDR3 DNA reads TGCAGTGCTAGGGAACGGATCTCAGATACGCAGTATTTT.

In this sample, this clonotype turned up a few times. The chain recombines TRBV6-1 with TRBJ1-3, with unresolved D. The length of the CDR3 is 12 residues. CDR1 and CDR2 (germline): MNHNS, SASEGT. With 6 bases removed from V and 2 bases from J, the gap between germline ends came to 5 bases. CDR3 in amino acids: CASSFAGNTIYF. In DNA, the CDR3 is TGTGCCAGCAGCTTCGCTGGAAACACCATATATTTT.

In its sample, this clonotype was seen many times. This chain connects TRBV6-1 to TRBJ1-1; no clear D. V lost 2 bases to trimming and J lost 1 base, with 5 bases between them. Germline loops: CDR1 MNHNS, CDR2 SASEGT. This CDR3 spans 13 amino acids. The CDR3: CASSEWGNTEAFF. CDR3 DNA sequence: TGTGCCAGCAGTGAATGGGGGAACACTGAAGCTTTCTTT.

Here the CDR3 DNA reads TGCAGTGCTAGAGATCTGGCTAGCGGGAGCCTGGGGAATGAGCAGTTCTTC. This gives the protein CSARDLASGSLGNEQFF. This chain joins TRBV20-1 and TRBJ2-1; 10 bases agree with TRBD2. Germline CDR1 and CDR2: DFQATT and SNEGSKA (reference sequence). The V gene end was trimmed by 0 bases and the J gene end by 7 bases; junction bases not matched to a gene: 12. The CDR3 has 17 amino acids.

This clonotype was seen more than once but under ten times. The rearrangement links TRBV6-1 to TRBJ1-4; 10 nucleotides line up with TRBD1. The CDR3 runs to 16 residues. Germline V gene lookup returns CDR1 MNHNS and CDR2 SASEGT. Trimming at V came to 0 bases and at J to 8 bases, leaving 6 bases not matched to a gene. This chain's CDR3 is CASSEARGTGAEKLFF. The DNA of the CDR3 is TGTGCCAGCAGTGAAGCGAGGGGGACAGGGGCGGAAAAACTGTTTTTT.

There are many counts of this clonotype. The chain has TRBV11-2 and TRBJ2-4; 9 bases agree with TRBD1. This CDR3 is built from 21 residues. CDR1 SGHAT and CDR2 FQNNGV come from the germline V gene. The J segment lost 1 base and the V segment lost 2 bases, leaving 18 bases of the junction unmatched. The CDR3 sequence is CASSLLLQRDRVEWAKNIQYF. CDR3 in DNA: TGTGCCAGCAGCTTACTCCTACAACGGGACAGGGTGGAATGGGCCAAAAACATTCAGTACTTC.

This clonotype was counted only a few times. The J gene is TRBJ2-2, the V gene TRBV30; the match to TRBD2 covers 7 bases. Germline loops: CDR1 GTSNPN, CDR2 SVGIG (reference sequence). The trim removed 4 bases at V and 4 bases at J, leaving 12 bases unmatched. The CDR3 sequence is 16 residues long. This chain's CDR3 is CAWMAGGSAGTGELFF. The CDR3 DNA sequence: TGTGCCTGGATGGCGGGCGGGAGTGCTGGCACCGGGGAGCTGTTTTTT.

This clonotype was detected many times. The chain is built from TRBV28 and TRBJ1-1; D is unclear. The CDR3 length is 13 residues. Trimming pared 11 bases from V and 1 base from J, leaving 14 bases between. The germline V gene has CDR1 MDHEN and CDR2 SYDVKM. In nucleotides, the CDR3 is TGTGCCTGCACTTTCTCCCCGAACACTGAAGCTTTCTTT. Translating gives CACTFSPNTEAFF.

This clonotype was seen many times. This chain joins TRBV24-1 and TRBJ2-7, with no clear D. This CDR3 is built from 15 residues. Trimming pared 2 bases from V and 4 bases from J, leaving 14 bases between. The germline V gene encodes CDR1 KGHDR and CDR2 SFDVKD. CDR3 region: CATSDSGLNSYEQYF. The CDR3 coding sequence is TGTGCCACCAGTGATTCGGGCCTCAACTCATACGAGCAGTACTTC.

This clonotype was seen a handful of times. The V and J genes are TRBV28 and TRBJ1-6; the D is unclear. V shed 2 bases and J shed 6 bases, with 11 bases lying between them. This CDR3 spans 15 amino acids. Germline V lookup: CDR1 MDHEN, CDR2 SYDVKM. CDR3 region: CASSLLGQTNSPLHF. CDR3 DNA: TGTGCCAGCAGTTTACTAGGTCAGACTAATTCACCCCTCCACTTT.

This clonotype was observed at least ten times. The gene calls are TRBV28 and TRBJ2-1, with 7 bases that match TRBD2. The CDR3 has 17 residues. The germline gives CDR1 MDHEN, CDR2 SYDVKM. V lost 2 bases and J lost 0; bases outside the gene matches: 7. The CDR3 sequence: CASSLASGPSSYNEQFF. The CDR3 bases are TGTGCCAGCAGTTTAGCTAGCGGACCGAGCTCCTACAATGAGCAGTTCTTC.

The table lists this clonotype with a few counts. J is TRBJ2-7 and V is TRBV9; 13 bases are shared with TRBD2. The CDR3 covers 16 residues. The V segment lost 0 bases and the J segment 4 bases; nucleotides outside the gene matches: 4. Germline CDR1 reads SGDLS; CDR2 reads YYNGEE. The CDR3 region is CASSVGRTSGSYEQYF. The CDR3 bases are TGTGCCAGCAGCGTAGGGAGGACTAGCGGGAGTTACGAGCAGTACTTC.

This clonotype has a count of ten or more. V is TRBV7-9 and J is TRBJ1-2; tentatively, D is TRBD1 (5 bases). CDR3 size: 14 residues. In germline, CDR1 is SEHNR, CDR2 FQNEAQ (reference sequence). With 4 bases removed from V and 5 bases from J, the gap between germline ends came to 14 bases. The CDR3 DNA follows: TGTGCCAGCAGCTCGGAACGGGGCACGTATGGCTACACCTTC. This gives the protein CASSSERGTYGYTF.

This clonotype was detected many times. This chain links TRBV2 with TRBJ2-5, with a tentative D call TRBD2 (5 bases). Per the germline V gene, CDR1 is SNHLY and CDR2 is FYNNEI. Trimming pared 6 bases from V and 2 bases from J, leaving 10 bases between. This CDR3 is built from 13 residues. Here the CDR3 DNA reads TGTGCCAGCAGCAGAGCGGTTCAAGAGACCCAGTACTTC. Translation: CASSRAVQETQYF.

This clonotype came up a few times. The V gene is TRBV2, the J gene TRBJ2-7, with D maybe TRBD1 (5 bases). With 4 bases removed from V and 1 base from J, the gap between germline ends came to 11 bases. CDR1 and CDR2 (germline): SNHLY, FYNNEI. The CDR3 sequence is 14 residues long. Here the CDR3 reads CASSGGRASYEQYF. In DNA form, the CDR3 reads TGTGCCAGCAGTGGGGGCAGGGCTTCCTACGAGCAGTACTTC. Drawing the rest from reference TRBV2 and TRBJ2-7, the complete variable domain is EPEVTQTPSHQVTQMGQEVILRCVPISNHLYFYWYRQILGQKVEFLVSFYNNEISEKSEIFDDQFSVERPDGSNFTLKIRSTKLEDSAMYFCASSGGRASYEQYFGPGTRLTVT.

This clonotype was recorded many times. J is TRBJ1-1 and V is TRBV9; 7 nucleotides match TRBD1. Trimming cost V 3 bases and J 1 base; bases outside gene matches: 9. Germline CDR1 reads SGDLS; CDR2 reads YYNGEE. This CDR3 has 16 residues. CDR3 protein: CASSAGDSTGNTEAFF. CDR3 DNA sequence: TGTGCCAGCAGCGCGGGGGACAGTACGGGGAACACTGAAGCTTTCTTT.

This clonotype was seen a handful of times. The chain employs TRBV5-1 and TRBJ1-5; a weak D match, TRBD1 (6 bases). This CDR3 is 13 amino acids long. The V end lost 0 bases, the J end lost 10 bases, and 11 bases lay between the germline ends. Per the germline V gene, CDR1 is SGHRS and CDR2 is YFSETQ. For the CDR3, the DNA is TGCGCCAGCAGCTTGGAAGGGGACATTCCCCAGCATTTT. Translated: CASSLEGDIPQHF.

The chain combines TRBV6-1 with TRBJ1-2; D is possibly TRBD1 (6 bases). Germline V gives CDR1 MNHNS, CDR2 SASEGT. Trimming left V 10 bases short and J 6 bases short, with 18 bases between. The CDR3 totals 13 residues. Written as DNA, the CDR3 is TGTGCCACCACACCACAGGGAAACAATGGCTACACCTTC. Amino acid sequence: CATTPQGNNGYTF.

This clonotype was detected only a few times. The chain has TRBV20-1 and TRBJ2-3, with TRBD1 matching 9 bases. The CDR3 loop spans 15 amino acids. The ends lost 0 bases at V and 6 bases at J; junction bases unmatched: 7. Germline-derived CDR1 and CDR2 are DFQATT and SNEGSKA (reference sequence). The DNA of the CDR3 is TGCAGTGCTAGAGATGCGGGACAGGGAGGGGATACGCAGTATTTT. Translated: CSARDAGQGGDTQYF.

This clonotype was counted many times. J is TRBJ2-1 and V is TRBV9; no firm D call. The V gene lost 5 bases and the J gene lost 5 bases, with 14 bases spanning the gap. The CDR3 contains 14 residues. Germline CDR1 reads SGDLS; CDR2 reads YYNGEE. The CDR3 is CASSFSGGDNEQFF. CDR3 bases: TGTGCCAGCAGTTTTTCAGGCGGAGACAATGAGCAGTTCTTC. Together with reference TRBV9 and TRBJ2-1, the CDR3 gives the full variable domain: DSGVTQTPKHLITATGQRVTLRCSPRSGDLSVYWYQQSLDQGLQFLIQYYNGEERAKGNILERFSAQQFPDLHSELNLSSLELGDSALYFCASSFSGGDNEQFFGPGTRLTVL.

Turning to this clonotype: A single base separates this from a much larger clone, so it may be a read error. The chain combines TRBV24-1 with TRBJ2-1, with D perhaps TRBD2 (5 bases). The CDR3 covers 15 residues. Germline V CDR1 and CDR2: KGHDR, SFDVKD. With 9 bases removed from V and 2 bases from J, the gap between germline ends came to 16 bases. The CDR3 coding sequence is TGTGCCACCGGCCCGGTGGACTCAACCTACAATGAGCAGTTCTTC. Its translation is CATGPVDSTYNEQFF.

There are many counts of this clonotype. This CDR3 is CSAISGTTNLNEQFF. As DNA, the CDR3 is TGCAGTGCTATCTCCGGGACTACCAATCTCAATGAGCAGTTCTTC. The gene calls are TRBV20-1 and TRBJ2-1; 7 bases are a match to TRBD2. The CDR3 sequence is 15 residues long. The germline V gene encodes CDR1 DFQATT and CDR2 SNEGSKA (reference sequence). The junction had 12 bases not matched to a gene; V was cut back by 4 bases and J by 6 bases.

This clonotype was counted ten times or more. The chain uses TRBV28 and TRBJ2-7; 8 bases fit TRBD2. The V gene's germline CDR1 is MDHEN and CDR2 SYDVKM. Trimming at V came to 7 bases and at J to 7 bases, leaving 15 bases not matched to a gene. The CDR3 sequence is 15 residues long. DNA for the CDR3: TGTGCCAGCAATCACCTGGCGGGGGGTAAAATGGAGCAGTACTTC. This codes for CASNHLAGGKMEQYF.